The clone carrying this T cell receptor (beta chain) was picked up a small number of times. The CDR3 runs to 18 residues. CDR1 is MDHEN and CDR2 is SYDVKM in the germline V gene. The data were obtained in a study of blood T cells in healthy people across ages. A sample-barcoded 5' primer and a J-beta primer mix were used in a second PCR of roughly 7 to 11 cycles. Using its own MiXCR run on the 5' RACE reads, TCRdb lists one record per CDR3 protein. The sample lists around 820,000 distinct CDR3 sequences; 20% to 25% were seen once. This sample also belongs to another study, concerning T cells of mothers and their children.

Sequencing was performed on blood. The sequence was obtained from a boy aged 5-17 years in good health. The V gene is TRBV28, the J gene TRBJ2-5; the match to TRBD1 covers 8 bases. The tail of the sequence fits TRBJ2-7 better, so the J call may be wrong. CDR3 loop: CASSSPFGSGGIDYEQYF. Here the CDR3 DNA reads TGTGCCAGCAGTTCCCCCTTTGGCTCAGGGGGCATTGACTACGAGCAGTACTTC.